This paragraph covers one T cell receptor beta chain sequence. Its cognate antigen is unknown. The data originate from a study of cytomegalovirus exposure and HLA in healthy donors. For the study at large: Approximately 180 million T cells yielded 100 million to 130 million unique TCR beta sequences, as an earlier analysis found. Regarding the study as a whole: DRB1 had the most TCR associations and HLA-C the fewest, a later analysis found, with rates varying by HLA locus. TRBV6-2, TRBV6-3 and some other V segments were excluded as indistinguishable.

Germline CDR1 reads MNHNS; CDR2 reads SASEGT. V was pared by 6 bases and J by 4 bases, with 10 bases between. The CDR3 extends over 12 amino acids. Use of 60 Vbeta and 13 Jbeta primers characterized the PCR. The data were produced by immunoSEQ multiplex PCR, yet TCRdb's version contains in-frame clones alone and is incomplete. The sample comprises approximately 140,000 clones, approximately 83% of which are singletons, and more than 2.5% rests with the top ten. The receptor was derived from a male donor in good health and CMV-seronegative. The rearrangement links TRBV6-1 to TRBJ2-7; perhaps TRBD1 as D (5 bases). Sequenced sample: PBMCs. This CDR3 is CASRSDSYEQYF. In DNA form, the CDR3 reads TGTGCCAGCAGGTCAGACAGTTACGAGCAGTACTTC.